The rows below give T cell receptor beta chains drawn from one sample of a study of T cell repertoires in cytomegalovirus infection. For these receptors, no antigen is known. TCRdb reprocessed the reads via MiXCR and lists one record per CDR3 protein. The sample includes about 740,000 distinct CDR3 sequences, around 32% of them seen just once. Sequenced material: cultured PBMCs, taken from culture after CMV antigen stimulation. Receptors were obtained from a human donor in good health (CMV status not recorded). Some clones in this sample may be carry-over from other donors' samples. Each CDR3 is given without its conserved first and last residue. A D gene is named only where the DNA matches it firmly.

D gene	V gene	J gene	CDR3 protein
TRBD2	TRBV7-8	TRBJ2-1	ASSLAAGVSARSNNEQF
TRBD1	TRBV7-8	TRBJ1-1	ASGSGDREAF
TRBD2	TRBV6-1	TRBJ2-1	ASSAGRASYNEQF
-	TRBV7-9	TRBJ1-5	ASSLVAAGDQPQH
-	TRBV19	TRBJ2-2	ASSIGPTGTGELF
-	TRBV14	TRBJ2-1	ASSRAAGQF
-	TRBV6-2/TRBV6-3	TRBJ2-6	ASSYSWQVPSGANVLT
TRBD1	TRBV20-1	TRBJ2-5	SARDGTGGAQY
-	TRBV4-1	TRBJ1-2	ASSQGGGGGVTNYGYT
TRBD2	TRBV29-1	TRBJ2-1	SVLGLALNPLYNEQF
-	TRBV2	TRBJ2-7	ASSAGGAPYEQY
-	TRBV19	TRBJ1-2	ASSISQSGGYT
-	TRBV6-1	TRBJ1-6	ASISQFRSHLPNSPLH
TRBD2	TRBV7-6	TRBJ2-1	ASSSSGGWGINNEQF
-	TRBV6-2/TRBV6-3	TRBJ2-1	ASSYPDRYRDNEQF
TRBD2	TRBV11-2	TRBJ2-1	ASSSRRGLAGWASYNEQF
-	TRBV11-2	TRBJ2-6	ASSHPGGATGANVLT
-	TRBV7-2	TRBJ2-1	ASSLAGTIYNEQF
TRBD2	TRBV27	TRBJ2-7	ASRPTSASYEQY
-	TRBV5-4	TRBJ2-3	ASSLVGYSDTQY
TRBD2	TRBV6-1	TRBJ2-3	ASSDPGLVLTDTQY
TRBD2	TRBV6-2/TRBV6-3	TRBJ2-1	ASSYSTPLAARNEQF
-	TRBV5-3	TRBJ1-2	ASSLVRDYT
-	TRBV20-1	TRBJ1-5	SATWDPARQPQH
TRBD2	TRBV20-1	TRBJ2-7	SAGLADWLY
-	TRBV10-3	TRBJ2-1	AISEEGNEQF
TRBD2	TRBV11-2	TRBJ2-1	ASSPVAGRGLEQF
-	TRBV7-2	TRBJ2-1	ASSQTYNEQF
-	TRBV12-3/TRBV12-4	TRBJ2-3	ASISGGTDTQY
-	TRBV7-6	TRBJ2-7	ASSLSWDEQY
TRBD2	TRBV7-8	TRBJ2-1	ASSSLAGPYNEQF
-	TRBV7-8	TRBJ1-5	ASSLGWTVDQPQH
-	TRBV20-1	TRBJ2-2	SARAQETNTGELF
-	TRBV28	TRBJ1-2	ASSSSQGSRTYGYT
TRBD2	TRBV7-8	TRBJ2-3	ATRLAGGLSTDTQY
TRBD2	TRBV7-2	TRBJ2-1	ASSLRLAPGGSEQF
-	TRBV10-3	TRBJ1-6	AIKPSANSPLH
-	TRBV4-1	TRBJ1-5	ASSLSDYTYQPQH
TRBD1	TRBV5-3	TRBJ1-1	ASSVPRGSDTEAF
TRBD1	TRBV7-8	TRBJ1-4	ASSYYRDSNEKLF
TRBD1	TRBV29-1	TRBJ2-1	SVERGTGGGNEQF
-	TRBV5-6	TRBJ2-3	ASSLMSGSRSDTDTQY
TRBD2	TRBV4-1	TRBJ2-6	ASSLLSTTLAGATGANVLT
-	TRBV29-1	TRBJ2-7	SVEGTGRGLAYEQY
-	TRBV6-2/TRBV6-3	TRBJ2-5	ASKDSLETQY
TRBD2	TRBV7-2	TRBJ2-1	ASSLRTSGRGSSYNEQF